The rows below give T cell receptor beta chains drawn from one sample of a study of T-cell reconstitution after alpha-beta-depleted transplantation in children. Using its own MiXCR run on the PCR reads, TCRdb lists one record per CDR3 protein. The sample contains around 380,000 distinct CDR3 sequences, around 9.9% of which appear only once. Sequencing was performed on PBMCs from the stem cell graft donor, taken from the stem cell graft. The receptors come from a human donor who donated a stem cell graft to a child with acute myeloid leukemia. Each CDR3 is given with its conserved first and last residue. D genes are given only for firm matches. Only part of the rows carry a size: once, few, many, or a class if the clone is expanded.

>few|TRBV10-3|NA|TRBJ2-1
CAIKIRDSSYNEQFF
TGTGCCATCAAAATCCGGGACTCCTCCTACAATGAGCAGTTCTTC
>many|TRBV9|TRBD2|TRBJ2-1
CASSVSGGNEQFF
TGTGCCAGCAGCGTTAGCGGGGGGAATGAGCAGTTCTTC
>few|TRBV25-1|NA|TRBJ2-1
CASSESQINEQFF
TGTGCCAGCAGTGAATCCCAGATCAATGAGCAGTTCTTC
>NA|TRBV11-2|TRBD2|TRBJ2-7
CASSQRAGGAIQTYEQYF
TGTGCCAGCAGCCAACGAGCGGGAGGTGCGATACAAACCTACGAGCAGTACTTC
>NA|TRBV9|NA|TRBJ1-2
CASSAGTRNYTF
TGTGCCAGCAGTGCCGGGACAAGAAACTACACCTTC
>few|TRBV29-1|TRBD2|TRBJ2-2
CSVETSGTNTGELFF
TGCAGCGTTGAAACTAGCGGCACGAACACCGGGGAGCTGTTTTTT
>once|TRBV14|NA|TRBJ2-1
CASSWRAPDEQFF
TGTGCCAGCAGCTGGAGGGCGCCGGATGAGCAGTTCTTC
>NA|TRBV6-2/TRBV6-3|TRBD2|TRBJ2-2
CASSYGTSGRDGAGELFF
TGTGCCAGCAGTTACGGGACTAGCGGGAGGGACGGCGCCGGGGAGCTGTTTTTT
>many|TRBV3-1|NA|TRBJ2-3
CASSQDPGTDTQYF
TGTGCCAGCAGCCAAGATCCCGGCACAGATACGCAGTATTTT
>many|TRBV7-2|NA|TRBJ2-5
CASSLESLGGETQYF
TGTGCCAGCAGCTTAGAATCCCTGGGGGGAGAGACCCAGTACTTC
>many|TRBV20-1|TRBD2|TRBJ2-1
CSAQSGVYNEQFF
TGCAGTGCCCAAAGCGGGGTTTACAATGAGCAGTTCTTC
>few|TRBV6-2/TRBV6-3|TRBD2|TRBJ2-4
CASFSGSSSKNIQYF
TGTGCCAGCTTCAGCGGGAGTAGCTCCAAAAACATTCAGTACTTC
>few|TRBV20-1|NA|TRBJ2-7
CSASGAGETYEQYF
TGCAGTGCAAGTGGGGCAGGGGAAACCTACGAGCAGTACTTC
>few|TRBV29-1|NA|TRBJ1-5
CSVVPGRNQPQHF
TGCAGCGTAGTCCCAGGGCGCAATCAGCCCCAGCATTTT